The rows below give T cell receptor beta chains drawn from one sample of a study of blood T cells in healthy people across ages. In TCRdb, the 5' RACE reads were re-called with MiXCR into one record per CDR3 protein. The repertoire holds under 1,000,000 distinct CDR3 sequences, with around 50% as singletons. The specimen was blood. These receptors all stem from a man older than 75 in good health. The CDR3 runs from the conserved cysteine through the conserved F or W. D genes are given only for firm matches. Clone size is shown for a subset of rows, as once, few, many or a class of expanded clone.

abundance: -; j_gene: TRBJ2-5; d_gene: -; v_gene: TRBV4-2; CDR3aa: CASSQKSGQETQYF; CDR3nt: TGTGCCAGCAGCCAAAAGAGCGGGCAAGAGACCCAGTACTTC
abundance: -; j_gene: TRBJ2-7; d_gene: -; v_gene: TRBV20-1; CDR3aa: CSAARARVNYIDEQYF; CDR3nt: TGCAGTGCGGCTCGGGCTAGGGTCAACTATATCGATGAGCAGTACTTC
abundance: -; j_gene: TRBJ2-7; d_gene: TRBD2; v_gene: TRBV10-3; CDR3aa: CAIRAGGSGRSYEQYF; CDR3nt: TGTGCCATCAGGGCAGGGGGTAGCGGGAGATCCTACGAGCAGTATTTC
abundance: few; j_gene: TRBJ2-3; d_gene: -; v_gene: TRBV5-1; CDR3aa: CASSMTLGSGTDTQYF; CDR3nt: TGCGCCAGCAGCATGACCTTAGGGAGCGGCACAGATACGCAGTATTTT
abundance: -; j_gene: TRBJ1-1; d_gene: -; v_gene: TRBV12-3/TRBV12-4; CDR3aa: CASSLRGAGNTEAFF; CDR3nt: TGTGCCAGCAGTTTAAGGGGGGCCGGGAACACTGAAGCTTTCTTT
abundance: -; j_gene: TRBJ1-2; d_gene: TRBD1; v_gene: TRBV7-2; CDR3aa: CASSLTGGAGGYTF; CDR3nt: TGTGCCAGCAGCTTAACAGGGGGCGCAGGTGGCTACACCTTC
abundance: many; j_gene: TRBJ2-7; d_gene: TRBD2; v_gene: TRBV20-1; CDR3aa: CSARLAGGPDEQYF; CDR3nt: TGCAGTGCTAGGCTCGCGGGAGGGCCTGACGAGCAGTACTTC
abundance: -; j_gene: TRBJ2-3; d_gene: TRBD2; v_gene: TRBV10-3; CDR3aa: CAISEPGRAGVDTQYF; CDR3nt: TGTGCCATCAGTGAGCCCGGACGAGCGGGAGTAGATACGCAGTATTTT
abundance: once; j_gene: TRBJ1-1; d_gene: TRBD1; v_gene: TRBV29-1; CDR3aa: CSALTGSEAFF; CDR3nt: TGCAGCGCCTTGACAGGGTCTGAAGCTTTCTTT
abundance: -; j_gene: TRBJ2-1; d_gene: -; v_gene: TRBV2; CDR3aa: CASSELRDYNEQFF; CDR3nt: TGTGCCAGCAGTGAACTCCGGGACTACAATGAGCAGTTCTTC
abundance: -; j_gene: TRBJ1-2; d_gene: TRBD1; v_gene: TRBV27; CDR3aa: CASSLTRGLGANYGYTF; CDR3nt: TGTGCCAGCAGTCTTACTAGGGGGCTTGGAGCTAACTATGGCTACACCTTC
abundance: few; j_gene: TRBJ2-6; d_gene: TRBD1; v_gene: TRBV4-1; CDR3aa: CASSPQGDGANVLTF; CDR3nt: TGCGCCAGCAGCCCTCAGGGGGATGGGGCCAACGTCCTGACTTTC
abundance: -; j_gene: TRBJ1-2; d_gene: TRBD1; v_gene: TRBV15; CDR3aa: CATSRGQGARGYTF; CDR3nt: TGTGCCACCAGCAGAGGACAGGGGGCAAGAGGCTACACCTTC
abundance: -; j_gene: TRBJ2-3; d_gene: -; v_gene: TRBV28; CDR3aa: CASRSSATADTQYF; CDR3nt: TGTGCCAGCAGAAGTAGTGCGACCGCAGATACGCAGTATTTT
abundance: few; j_gene: TRBJ2-1; d_gene: -; v_gene: TRBV20-1; CDR3aa: CSARIPSLSPIRINEQFF; CDR3nt: TGCAGTGCTAGGATCCCAAGCTTAAGTCCGATTCGAATCAATGAGCAGTTCTTC
abundance: once; j_gene: TRBJ2-5; d_gene: -; v_gene: TRBV5-1; CDR3aa: CASSSDGETQYF; CDR3nt: TGCGCCAGCAGCTCTGACGGTGAGACCCAGTACTTC
abundance: few; j_gene: TRBJ2-3; d_gene: TRBD2; v_gene: TRBV9; CDR3aa: CASSAGPGLAAKEGDTQYF; CDR3nt: TGTGCCAGCAGCGCGGGCCCCGGACTAGCGGCTAAAGAAGGAGATACGCAGTATTTT
abundance: few; j_gene: TRBJ2-5; d_gene: -; v_gene: TRBV6-6; CDR3aa: CASIIRGEQYF; CDR3nt: TGTGCCAGCATCATACGGGGAGAGCAGTACTTC
abundance: -; j_gene: TRBJ1-4; d_gene: TRBD1; v_gene: TRBV12-3/TRBV12-4; CDR3aa: CASSVGGQGKLFF; CDR3nt: TGTGCCAGCAGTGTAGGGGGACAGGGGAAACTGTTTTTT
abundance: few; j_gene: TRBJ2-5; d_gene: -; v_gene: TRBV7-2; CDR3aa: CASSQDGGPSETQYF; CDR3nt: TGTGCCAGCAGCCAAGATGGGGGGCCGAGTGAGACCCAGTACTTC
abundance: -; j_gene: TRBJ1-1; d_gene: TRBD1; v_gene: TRBV3-1; CDR3aa: CASSPWGQYTEAFF; CDR3nt: TGTGCCAGCAGCCCCTGGGGACAGTACACTGAAGCTTTCTTT
abundance: -; j_gene: TRBJ2-1; d_gene: -; v_gene: TRBV7-2; CDR3aa: CASSSLALGSDLYNEQFF; CDR3nt: TGTGCCAGCAGCTCCTTGGCCCTGGGGTCCGACCTCTACAATGAGCAGTTCTTC